Listed below are T cell receptor beta chains from one sample, sequenced in a study of STAT3 mutations in large granular lymphocyte leukemia. Libraries were prepared by immunoSEQ multiplex PCR; TCRdb keeps only in-frame clonotypes and omits some of them. The repertoire includes some 10,000 clones, 50% to 60% of them detected once, and roughly 10% sits in the top ten. The sequencing sample was made of peripheral blood mononuclear cells. The receptors here all came from a boy aged 5-17 years with T-cell large granular lymphocyte leukemia. Some clones in this sample may be carry-over from other donors' samples. The CDR3 runs from the conserved cysteine through the conserved F or W. Each record gives: D gene, V gene, J gene, clone size, CDR3 protein, CDR3 DNA. A D gene is named only where the DNA matches it firmly. The listing skips clone size in some rows; elsewhere it reads once, few, many or a size class.

d_call: -
v_call: TRBV30
j_call: TRBJ2-1
clone_size: few
cdr3_aa: CAWSYSTQRRFF
cdr3_nt: TGTGCCTGGAGTTACAGTACGCAACGAAGATTCTTC

d_call: -
v_call: TRBV28
j_call: TRBJ2-7
clone_size: -
cdr3_aa: CASSWLWRTYEQYF
cdr3_nt: TGTGCCAGCAGTTGGCTCTGGAGGACCTACGAGCAGTACTTC

d_call: -
v_call: TRBV18
j_call: TRBJ1-5
clone_size: -
cdr3_aa: CASSPAGSNQPQHF
cdr3_nt: TGTGCCAGCTCACCAGCAGGGAGCAATCAGCCCCAGCATTTT

d_call: -
v_call: TRBV18
j_call: TRBJ1-6
clone_size: -
cdr3_aa: CASSQANSPLHF
cdr3_nt: TGTGCCAGCTCACAAGCTAATTCACCCCTCCACTTT

d_call: -
v_call: TRBV7-9
j_call: TRBJ1-2
clone_size: few
cdr3_aa: CASSFAGHYGYTF
cdr3_nt: TGTGCCAGCAGCTTCGCAGGGCACTATGGCTACACCTTC

d_call: -
v_call: TRBV7-9
j_call: TRBJ1-6
clone_size: -
cdr3_aa: CASSLASGTSPLHF
cdr3_nt: TGTGCCAGCAGCTTAGCCTCGGGAACTTCACCCCTCCACTTT

d_call: TRBD1
v_call: TRBV29-1
j_call: TRBJ1-6
clone_size: few
cdr3_aa: CSPQRGRDSYNSPLHF
cdr3_nt: TGCAGCCCTCAGAGGGGGCGAGACTCCTATAATTCACCCCTCCACTTT

d_call: -
v_call: TRBV28
j_call: TRBJ1-2
clone_size: -
cdr3_aa: CASSLGGNYGYTF
cdr3_nt: TGTGCCAGCAGTCTAGGAGGGAACTATGGCTACACCTTC

d_call: -
v_call: TRBV6-6
j_call: TRBJ2-2
clone_size: -
cdr3_aa: CASSQGYSASGELFF
cdr3_nt: TGTGCCAGCAGTCAAGGATATAGTGCTTCCGGGGAGCTGTTTTTT

d_call: TRBD1
v_call: TRBV5-1
j_call: TRBJ2-7
clone_size: few
cdr3_aa: CASSWQGAGDEQYF
cdr3_nt: TGCGCCAGCAGCTGGCAGGGGGCTGGGGACGAGCAGTACTTC

d_call: -
v_call: TRBV7-9
j_call: TRBJ1-5
clone_size: few
cdr3_aa: CASSEGEWNQPQHF
cdr3_nt: TGTGCCAGCAGCGAGGGTGAGTGGAATCAGCCCCAGCATTTT

d_call: TRBD2
v_call: TRBV7-9
j_call: TRBJ2-5
clone_size: once
cdr3_aa: CASSVTGTSGQETQYF
cdr3_nt: TGTGCCAGCAGCGTCACCGGGACTAGCGGTCAAGAGACCCAGTACTTC

d_call: -
v_call: TRBV27
j_call: TRBJ2-7
clone_size: -
cdr3_aa: CASSLTLYYEQYF
cdr3_nt: TGTGCCAGCAGTCTGACCCTTTACTACGAGCAGTACTTC

d_call: -
v_call: TRBV7-2
j_call: TRBJ2-5
clone_size: -
cdr3_aa: CASSLAREETQYF
cdr3_nt: TGTGCCAGCAGCTTAGCGCGGGAAGAGACCCAGTACTTC

d_call: TRBD2
v_call: TRBV5-1
j_call: TRBJ2-5
clone_size: once
cdr3_aa: CASSLRAGGQETQYF
cdr3_nt: TGCGCCAGCAGCTTGAGGGCGGGGGGGCAAGAGACCCAGTACTTC

d_call: TRBD1
v_call: TRBV5-6
j_call: TRBJ1-2
clone_size: -
cdr3_aa: CASSTGTANYGYTF
cdr3_nt: TGTGCCAGCAGCACTGGGACAGCTAACTATGGCTACACCTTC

d_call: -
v_call: TRBV4-2
j_call: TRBJ2-7
clone_size: -
cdr3_aa: CASSQFEYEQYF
cdr3_nt: TGTGCCAGCAGCCAATTCGAATACGAGCAGTACTTC

d_call: -
v_call: TRBV5-1
j_call: TRBJ1-6
clone_size: few
cdr3_aa: CASSRTDGASSYNSPLHF
cdr3_nt: TGCGCCAGCAGCCGAACGGACGGCGCGAGCTCCTATAATTCACCCCTCCACTTT

d_call: TRBD2
v_call: TRBV27
j_call: TRBJ2-7
clone_size: -
cdr3_aa: CASRGTSGKTEQYF
cdr3_nt: TGTGCCAGCAGGGGCACTAGCGGGAAGACCGAGCAGTACTTC

d_call: TRBD1
v_call: TRBV6-6
j_call: TRBJ1-1
clone_size: -
cdr3_aa: CASSKQGGSTEAFF
cdr3_nt: TGTGCCAGCAGCAAACAGGGGGGTTCCACTGAAGCTTTCTTT

d_call: -
v_call: TRBV10-3
j_call: TRBJ2-5
clone_size: -
cdr3_aa: CAIRGGETQYF
cdr3_nt: TGTGCCATCAGGGGGGGAGAGACCCAGTACTTC

d_call: -
v_call: TRBV6-5
j_call: TRBJ1-2
clone_size: -
cdr3_aa: CATKTQVRGGYTF
cdr3_nt: TGTGCCACCAAAACTCAGGTTCGTGGTGGCTACACCTTC

d_call: -
v_call: TRBV15
j_call: TRBJ1-6
clone_size: -
cdr3_aa: CATSEGPKPLHF
cdr3_nt: TGTGCCACCAGCGAGGGACCAAAGCCCCTCCACTTT

d_call: -
v_call: TRBV12-5
j_call: TRBJ1-2
clone_size: -
cdr3_aa: CASGLVVGHGYTF
cdr3_nt: TGTGCTAGTGGTTTGGTAGTGGGTCATGGCTACACCTTC

d_call: -
v_call: TRBV29-1
j_call: TRBJ2-1
clone_size: -
cdr3_aa: CSVATALSGEQFF
cdr3_nt: TGCAGCGTGGCGACAGCCCTCTCGGGTGAGCAGTTCTTC

d_call: -
v_call: TRBV4-1
j_call: TRBJ1-1
clone_size: few
cdr3_aa: CASSRGQSTEAFF
cdr3_nt: TGCGCCAGCAGCCGTGGACAGAGCACTGAAGCTTTCTTT

d_call: -
v_call: TRBV7-9
j_call: TRBJ2-7
clone_size: -
cdr3_aa: CASSAGGTYEQYF
cdr3_nt: TGTGCCAGCAGCGCCGGCGGTACCTACGAGCAGTACTTC

d_call: TRBD1
v_call: TRBV18
j_call: TRBJ2-5
clone_size: -
cdr3_aa: CASSPGQGETQYF
cdr3_nt: TGTGCCAGCTCACCGGGACAGGGGGAGACCCAGTACTTC

d_call: -
v_call: TRBV28
j_call: TRBJ1-5
clone_size: -
cdr3_aa: CASRSRRSGPQHF
cdr3_nt: TGTGCCAGCAGGTCACGAAGAAGTGGGCCCCAGCATTTT

d_call: TRBD1
v_call: TRBV6-6
j_call: TRBJ1-6
clone_size: -
cdr3_aa: CASSQRGQGESPLHF
cdr3_nt: TGTGCCAGCAGCCAACGAGGACAGGGAGAGTCACCCCTCCACTTT

d_call: -
v_call: TRBV19
j_call: TRBJ1-4
clone_size: -
cdr3_aa: CASNGGLGEKLFF
cdr3_nt: TGTGCCTCCAACGGGGGGCTGGGTGAAAAACTGTTTTTT

d_call: -
v_call: TRBV7-3
j_call: TRBJ2-5
clone_size: -
cdr3_aa: CASSPGLSTSETQYF
cdr3_nt: TGTGCCAGCAGCCCAGGACTGTCAACCTCAGAGACCCAGTACTTC

d_call: -
v_call: TRBV7-2
j_call: TRBJ1-1
clone_size: -
cdr3_aa: CASSLDRANTEAFF
cdr3_nt: TGTGCCAGCAGCTTAGACAGGGCGAACACTGAAGCTTTCTTT

d_call: TRBD1
v_call: TRBV10-2
j_call: TRBJ1-2
clone_size: -
cdr3_aa: CASLRDSYGYTF
cdr3_nt: TGCGCCAGCCTTCGGGACAGCTATGGCTACACCTTC

d_call: -
v_call: TRBV6-6
j_call: TRBJ1-4
clone_size: -
cdr3_aa: CASSYGPDTNEKLFF
cdr3_nt: TGTGCCAGCAGTTACGGGCCAGATACTAATGAAAAACTGTTTTTT

d_call: TRBD2
v_call: TRBV6-6
j_call: TRBJ2-7
clone_size: -
cdr3_aa: CASSSPAGGSYEQYF
cdr3_nt: TGTGCCAGCAGTTCCCCAGCGGGAGGTTCCTACGAGCAGTACTTC

d_call: TRBD1
v_call: TRBV27
j_call: TRBJ2-1
clone_size: -
cdr3_aa: CASSVSTGGTQFF
cdr3_nt: TGTGCCAGCAGTGTCTCGACAGGGGGTACGCAGTTCTTC

d_call: -
v_call: TRBV30
j_call: TRBJ1-6
clone_size: -
cdr3_aa: CAWSLGQGPNSPLHF
cdr3_nt: TGTGCCTGGAGCCTAGGGCAGGGACCTAATTCACCCCTCCACTTT

d_call: -
v_call: TRBV5-4
j_call: TRBJ1-6
clone_size: -
cdr3_aa: CASSLGAFNSPLHF
cdr3_nt: TGTGCCAGCAGCTTAGGGGCCTTCAATTCACCCCTCCACTTT

d_call: -
v_call: TRBV18
j_call: TRBJ1-1
clone_size: -
cdr3_aa: CASSSEQTEAFF
cdr3_nt: TGTGCCAGCTCAAGTGAGCAGACTGAAGCTTTCTTT